Reported below is one T cell receptor (beta chain). Its antigen remains unidentified. Germline V gene data show CDR1 as SEHNR and CDR2 as FQNEAQ (reference sequence). The length of the CDR3 is 13 residues. With V trimmed by 5 bases and J by 7 bases, 3 bases remained unmatched. 60 Vbeta and 13 Jbeta primers were used in PCR. Data came from immunoSEQ multiplex PCR; TCRdb stores just in-frame clones and leaves some out. The table includes roughly 180,000 clones, around 78% detected once. This specimen comes from a study of cytomegalovirus exposure and HLA in healthy donors. In the study overall: In a previous analysis, some 110 million unique TCR beta sequences were found from 170 million or so T cells. Findings of the study overall: A later analysis showed TCR association rates differing by HLA locus, peaking at DRB1 and lowest at HLA-C. Within a later analysis, the majority of CMV-associated TCR beta chains appeared HLA-restricted. CMV serostatus was the sole immune exposure data available.

J is TRBJ2-4 and V is TRBV7-9; 9 bases fit TRBD1. Sequenced sample: PBMCs. The source is a woman aged 45-60 years in good health and CMV-seropositive. CDR3 protein: CASSTTGGNIQYF. As DNA, the CDR3 is TGTGCCAGCAGCACGACAGGGGGGAACATTCAGTACTTC.